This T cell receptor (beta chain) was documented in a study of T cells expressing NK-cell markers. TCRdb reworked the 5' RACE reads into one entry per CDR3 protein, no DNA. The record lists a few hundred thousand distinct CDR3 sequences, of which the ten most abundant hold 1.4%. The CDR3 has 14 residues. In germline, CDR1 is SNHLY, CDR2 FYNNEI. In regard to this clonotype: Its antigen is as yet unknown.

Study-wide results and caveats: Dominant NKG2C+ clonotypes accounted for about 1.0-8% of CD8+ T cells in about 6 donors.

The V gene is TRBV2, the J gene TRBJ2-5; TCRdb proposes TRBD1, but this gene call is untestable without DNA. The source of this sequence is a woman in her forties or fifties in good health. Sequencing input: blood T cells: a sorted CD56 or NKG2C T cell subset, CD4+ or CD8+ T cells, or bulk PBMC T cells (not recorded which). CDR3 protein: CASKDSGGIETQYF.